This is a list of T cell receptor beta chains from one sample in a study of cytomegalovirus exposure and HLA in healthy donors. Sequencing used immunoSEQ multiplex PCR; TCRdb keeps in-frame clones, though not all of them. Altogether around 130,000 clones are present, more than 55% being singletons, with the ten largest covering 1.5% to 1.7%. The sequenced sample consisted of PBMCs. Every receptor here comes from a young man in good health and CMV-seronegative. CDR3s include the opening cysteine and the closing phenylalanine or tryptophan. D genes are given only for firm matches. Size values are once, few and many counts, or a class for expanded clones, and some rows have none.

v_call	d_call	clone_size	j_call	cdr3_aa	cdr3_nt
TRBV27	NA	NA	TRBJ2-3	CASSLRQVRDTQYF	TGTGCCAGCAGTTTACGGCAGGTTAGAGATACGCAGTATTTT
TRBV7-9	NA	NA	TRBJ1-4	CASSFSSRRGEKLFF	TGTGCCAGCAGTTTTAGCAGCAGGCGGGGTGAAAAACTGTTTTTT
TRBV7-2	NA	few	TRBJ2-5	CASSSQRGGQETQYF	TGTGCCAGCAGCTCCCAGAGGGGGGGGCAAGAGACCCAGTACTTC
TRBV4-2	TRBD1	NA	TRBJ1-4	CASSGRDREGEKLFF	TGTGCCAGCAGCGGACGGGACAGGGAGGGGGAAAAACTGTTTTTT
TRBV5-1	NA	few	TRBJ2-2	CASSFAGNTGELFF	TGCGCCAGCAGCTTCGCGGGGAACACCGGGGAGCTGTTTTTT
TRBV6-7	NA	NA	TRBJ2-2	CASSPTSQGRAGELFF	TGTGCCAGCAGTCCCACGTCACAGGGACGGGCCGGGGAGCTGTTTTTT
TRBV10-3	TRBD1	few	TRBJ2-2	CAISPTGTGELFF	TGTGCCATCAGTCCGACAGGGACCGGGGAGCTGTTTTTT
TRBV9	TRBD2	few	TRBJ2-3	CASSALAGSTDTQYF	TGTGCCAGCAGCGCTCTAGCGGGAAGCACAGATACGCAGTATTTT
TRBV19	TRBD1	NA	TRBJ1-2	CASQTGGNDYGYTF	TGTGCCAGTCAGACAGGGGGCAATGACTATGGCTACACCTTC
TRBV6-1	NA	NA	TRBJ1-3	CASSKAGAGNTIYF	TGTGCCAGCAGTAAAGCAGGGGCCGGAAACACCATATATTTT
TRBV19	NA	NA	TRBJ1-2	CATAGRGPGYGYTF	TGTGCCACCGCCGGCAGGGGTCCCGGCTATGGCTACACCTTC
TRBV7-9	NA	few	TRBJ2-1	CASSLVADYNEQFF	TGTGCCAGCAGCTTAGTAGCGGACTACAATGAGCAGTTCTTC
TRBV11-2	NA	NA	TRBJ1-3	CASSRRGNHSGNTIYF	TGTGCCAGCAGCCGGCGGGGGAATCACTCTGGAAACACCATATATTTT
TRBV15	TRBD1	NA	TRBJ1-4	CATSNRDRENEKLFF	TGTGCCACCAGCAACCGGGACAGGGAGAATGAAAAACTGTTTTTT
TRBV7-2	NA	NA	TRBJ1-1	CASSRTAFTEAFF	TGTGCCAGCAGCCGGACAGCATTCACTGAAGCTTTCTTT
TRBV4-2	TRBD1	NA	TRBJ2-1	CASSRANRGAGNEQFF	TGTGCCAGCAGCCGGGCCAACAGGGGGGCAGGGAATGAGCAGTTCTTC
TRBV25-1	NA	NA	TRBJ1-5	CASSEPNSNQPQHF	TGTGCCAGCAGTGAACCAAATAGCAATCAGCCCCAGCATTTT
TRBV14	TRBD1	NA	TRBJ2-5	CASSQVSPGQGAWDQETQYF	TGTGCCAGCAGCCAAGTGTCCCCGGGACAGGGGGCCTGGGACCAAGAGACCCAGTACTTC
TRBV6-6	NA	once	TRBJ1-1	CATTRGTMNTEAFF	TGTGCCACCACCAGAGGGACAATGAACACTGAAGCTTTCTTT
TRBV7-9	TRBD2	few	TRBJ2-7	CASSSRLAGVAEQYF	TGTGCCAGCAGCTCCCGACTAGCGGGAGTCGCCGAGCAGTACTTC
TRBV9	NA	NA	TRBJ2-7	CASSRGLPNEQYF	TGTGCCAGCAGCCGCGGGCTTCCCAACGAGCAGTACTTC
TRBV9	TRBD2	few	TRBJ2-1	CASSAAGTSLNEQFF	TGTGCCAGCAGCGCCGCCGGGACTAGTCTCAATGAGCAGTTCTTC
TRBV28	NA	NA	TRBJ2-7	CASSLSLPNEQYF	TGTGCCAGCAGTCTAAGTCTCCCGAACGAGCAGTACTTC
TRBV11-2	NA	NA	TRBJ2-7	CASSLEQIHEQYF	TGTGCCAGCAGCTTAGAACAGATCCACGAGCAGTACTTC
TRBV5-6	NA	NA	TRBJ2-1	CASSPGGLGEQFF	TGTGCCAGCAGCCCTGGGGGACTCGGTGAGCAGTTCTTC
TRBV21-1	NA	few	TRBJ1-1	CASSKEKRADTLNTEAFF	TGTGCCAGCAGCAAAGAGAAAAGGGCGGACACCCTCAACACTGAAGCTTTCTTT
TRBV30	TRBD1	NA	TRBJ1-5	CAGGQDNQPQHF	TGTGCCGGAGGACAGGACAATCAGCCCCAGCATTTT
TRBV6-5	NA	NA	TRBJ1-5	CPSTDTWPPNQPQHF	TGTCCCAGCACCGACACCTGGCCGCCCAATCAGCCCCAGCATTTT
TRBV19	NA	NA	TRBJ1-2	CASSINVEGAYGGYTF	TGTGCCAGTAGTATAAATGTGGAAGGGGCTTACGGTGGCTACACCTTC
TRBV6-6	TRBD1	few	TRBJ2-2	CASGYRGQESGELFF	TGTGCCAGCGGATACAGGGGGCAGGAGTCCGGGGAGCTGTTTTTT
TRBV28	TRBD1	few	TRBJ2-7	CASSSRTGLEFYEQYF	TGTGCCAGCAGTTCCCGGACAGGCCTTGAATTTTACGAGCAGTACTTC
TRBV12-5	NA	NA	TRBJ1-5	CASGLGDSNQPQHF	TGTGCTAGTGGTTTGGGCGATAGCAATCAGCCCCAGCATTTT
TRBV30	TRBD2	few	TRBJ2-3	CAWGGRAGGRTDTQYF	TGTGCCTGGGGAGGACGAGCGGGAGGACGCACAGATACGCAGTATTTT
TRBV27	TRBD2	NA	TRBJ2-3	CASSLRLAGGTFGTDTQYF	TGTGCCAGCAGTCTCCGACTAGCGGGAGGCACCTTCGGCACAGATACGCAGTATTTT
TRBV7-2	NA	NA	TRBJ1-1	CASSLGGGQAFF	TGTGCCAGCAGCTTAGGGGGGGGACAAGCTTTCTTT
TRBV6-1	NA	NA	TRBJ1-5	CASSPQDSYNQPQHF	TGTGCCAGCAGTCCACAGGACAGTTACAATCAGCCCCAGCATTTT
TRBV28	TRBD1	NA	TRBJ2-1	CATTGERNQVQFF	TGTGCCACAACAGGGGAAAGAAATCAAGTGCAGTTCTTC
TRBV5-1	TRBD2	NA	TRBJ2-5	CASSLTPGLADLKTQYF	TGCGCCAGCAGCCTAACCCCGGGACTAGCGGACTTAAAGACCCAGTACTTC
TRBV29-1	NA	NA	TRBJ1-1	CSVAQPGFFPLMNTEAFF	TGCAGCGTTGCCCAGCCGGGATTCTTCCCCTTAATGAACACTGAAGCTTTCTTT
TRBV19	TRBD1	NA	TRBJ1-5	CASSISGGQGNQPQHF	TGTGCCAGTAGTATTAGTGGGGGACAGGGCAATCAGCCCCAGCATTTT
TRBV27	NA	NA	TRBJ2-7	CASSPPAPGWEQYF	TGTGCCAGCAGTCCCCCGGCCCCAGGGTGGGAGCAGTACTTC
TRBV30	NA	NA	TRBJ1-1	CAWSVGGALLVAEAFF	TGTGCCTGGAGTGTAGGAGGGGCCCTTCTGGTCGCTGAAGCTTTCTTT
TRBV5-1	TRBD1	NA	TRBJ1-2	CASSLAQGDRAFTNYGYTF	TGCGCCAGCAGCTTGGCTCAAGGGGACAGGGCATTTACTAACTATGGCTACACCTTC
TRBV30	NA	NA	TRBJ2-3	CAWSTGLLTDTQYF	TGTGCCTGGAGTACAGGTCTCCTCACAGATACGCAGTATTTT
TRBV6-5	NA	few	TRBJ1-5	CASSLDTLNGPQHF	TGTGCCAGCAGCCTCGACACGCTCAATGGTCCCCAGCATTTT
TRBV28	TRBD1	NA	TRBJ1-1	CASNRGGGTEAFF	TGTGCCTCCAACAGGGGGGGCGGCACTGAAGCTTTCTTT
TRBV7-6	NA	NA	TRBJ2-1	CASSFRPRFNEQFF	TGTGCCAGCAGCTTTCGCCCGCGCTTCAATGAGCAGTTCTTC
TRBV19	NA	NA	TRBJ1-1	CASSRNPDSEAFF	TGTGCCAGTAGTCGAAACCCCGACAGTGAAGCTTTCTTT
TRBV10-2	TRBD1	once	TRBJ1-2	CASRDRAVYGYTF	TGCGCCAGCAGGGACAGGGCCGTTTATGGCTACACCTTC
TRBV29-1	TRBD1	NA	TRBJ2-4	CSVAPTDRGPNIQYF	TGCAGCGTTGCCCCCACGGACAGGGGCCCAAACATTCAGTACTTC
TRBV7-9	NA	NA	TRBJ2-1	CASSPPWAHEQFF	TGTGCCAGCAGCCCCCCGTGGGCCCATGAGCAGTTCTTC
TRBV6-5	TRBD1	NA	TRBJ1-2	CASSQGVSDGYTF	TGTGCCAGCAGTCAGGGGGTCTCCGATGGCTACACCTTC
TRBV28	NA	few	TRBJ1-1	CASSTQGVAEAFF	TGTGCCAGCAGTACACAGGGTGTAGCTGAAGCTTTCTTT
TRBV27	NA	once	TRBJ2-3	CASSLNVRSTDTQYF	TGTGCCAGCAGTTTAAACGTCAGGAGCACAGATACGCAGTATTTT
TRBV9	TRBD1	NA	TRBJ2-1	CASSPKRGQGNEQFF	TGTGCCAGCAGCCCCAAAAGGGGGCAGGGGAATGAGCAGTTCTTC
TRBV9	TRBD1	NA	TRBJ1-1	CASSGGQEPQAFF	TGTGCCAGCAGCGGAGGACAGGAGCCCCAAGCTTTCTTT
TRBV5-1	NA	NA	TRBJ1-4	CASSLGVFRMNEKLFF	TGCGCCAGCAGCTTGGGAGTTTTTCGTATGAATGAAAAACTGTTTTTT
TRBV2	NA	NA	TRBJ2-2	CASSGLRSNTGELFF	TGTGCCAGCAGTGGACTCCGCTCAAACACCGGGGAGCTGTTTTTT
TRBV10-3	TRBD1	NA	TRBJ2-2	CAVSETGAGELFF	TGTGCCGTCAGTGAGACAGGGGCCGGGGAGCTGTTTTTT